This record covers a single TCR beta chain. Its antigen is still unknown. The data originate from a study of a mutant IDH1 vaccine in newly diagnosed glioma. Study-wide background: At weeks 1, 3, 5, 7, 11, 15, 19 and 23, patients received a vaccination, eight in all. Vaccinations were initiated 4-6 weeks following radiotherapy alone, or were given together with temozolomide cycles. Earlier care involved radiotherapy, temozolomide, or both, and the majority received both.

Specified time point: week 5, during vaccination. Vaccination comprised doses that each held 300 ug of mutant IDH1 20-mer peptide, plus topical imiquimod. Trimming at V came to 5 bases and at J to 3 bases, leaving 5 bases not matched to a gene. The CDR3 has 14 residues. Germline-derived CDR1 and CDR2 are ENHRY and SYGVKD. Here immunoSEQ multiplex PCR was the method, and the copy in TCRdb shows in-frame clones only, minus some. Of roughly 30,000 clones listed, about four fifths were seen once; the top ten hold 24%. The origin of this receptor is a man aged 25-45 years with glioma. The V gene is TRBV10-3, the J gene TRBJ2-7; 9 bases fit TRBD1. The material sequenced was PBMCs, taken from a glioma patient whose treatment included an IDH1 peptide vaccine. This CDR3 is CAISPSTGGYEQYF. The DNA of the CDR3 is TGTGCCATCAGTCCTTCGACAGGGGGCTACGAGCAGTACTTC.